The 12 T cell receptor beta chains presented below share a single source sample, sequenced in a study of tumor and adjacent non-tumor tissue in lung cancer. The template was RNA from unsorted bulk tissue. The library came from three nested PCR rounds adapted from ARM-PCR protocols. A single record per CDR3 protein comes from TCRdb applying MiXCR to the multiplex PCR reads. The data hold approximately 120,000 distinct CDR3 sequences, with more than 60% observed a single time. Sequenced: lung tumor tissue. Receptors were obtained from a woman in her sixties or seventies with non-small cell lung cancer.

Remarks on this clonotype: An end of the junction differs from the germline gene, which may be a read error. This chain connects TRBV11-2 to TRBJ2-1, with 7 bases fitting TRBD1. CDR1 is SGHAT and CDR2 is FQNNGV in the germline V gene. The CDR3 loop spans 15 amino acids. The DNA of the CDR3 is TGTGCCAGCAACTCCCGGGACAGCTCCTACAATGAGCAGATCTTC. Translation gives CASNSRDSSYNEQIF.

The chain is built from TRBV5-5 and TRBJ2-1; 8 nucleotides agree with TRBD2. The CDR3 runs 15 residues. Germline V gene sequence: CDR1 SGHKS, CDR2 YYEKEE (reference sequence). The V gene end was trimmed by 9 bases and the J gene end by 6 bases; junction bases not matched to a gene: 14. The CDR3 bases are TGTGCCAACATGCTTGGACTGGCGGGGGGCAATGAGCAGTTCTTC. It translates to CANMLGLAGGNEQFF. The whole variable domain, remainder taken from reference TRBV5-5 and TRBJ2-1, is DAGVTQSPTHLIKTRGQQVTLRCSPISGHKSVSWYQQVLGQGPQFIFQYYEKEERGRGNFPDRFSARQFPNYSSELNVNALLLGDSALYLCANMLGLAGGNEQFFGPGTRLTVL.

The chain combines TRBV11-2 with TRBJ2-3; D gene ambiguous. The CDR3 has 14 amino acids. Germline CDR1 is SGHAT and CDR2 is FQNNGV. V lost 11 bases, J lost 8 bases, and 23 bases lay in between. The CDR3 loop is CAGNHRTSTATQYF. DNA for the CDR3: TGTGCCGGCAACCACCGGACCTCTACGGCTACGCAGTATTTT. Variable domain in full (rest from reference TRBV11-2 and TRBJ2-3): EAGVAQSPRYKIIEKRQSVAFWCNPISGHATLYWYQQILGQGPKLLIQFQNNGVVDDSQLPKDRFSAERLKGVDSTLKIQPAKLEDSAVYLCAGNHRTSTATQYFGPGTRLTVL.

With regard to this clonotype: At one end the junction does not follow the germline gene, possibly because of a read error. The chain combines TRBV20-1 with TRBJ1-1; tentative D call: TRBD1 (5 bases). Germline-derived CDR1 and CDR2 are DFQATT and SNEGSKA (reference sequence). This CDR3 is 13 amino acids long. CDR3 amino acids: CSATISGHTAALF. The CDR3 bases are TGCAGTGCTACCATATCAGGACACACTGCAGCTCTCTTT.

Worth noting for this clonotype: This may arise from a read error, as a much more abundant clone is one base away. J is TRBJ2-3 and V is TRBV12-3 or TRBV12-4; no reliable D call. This CDR3 spans 14 amino acids. The CDR3 reads CANSLTAEADTQYF. CDR3 sequence (DNA): TGTGCCAACAGTTTAACGGCAGAAGCAGATACGCAGTATTTT.

Comments on this clonotype: This may be a read error, as it is one base from a much larger clone. J is TRBJ1-5 and V is TRBV6-1; 8 bases align to TRBD1. The V and J ends lost 6 bases and 6 bases, in that order; junction bases with no gene match: 13. The CDR3 sequence is 16 residues long. Germline CDR1 reads MNHNS; CDR2 reads SASEGT. CDR3 loop: CASRGTGSQTGQPQHF. The CDR3 DNA follows: TGTGCCAGCAGGGGGACAGGCTCACAAACCGGTCAGCCCCAGCATTTT.

With regard to this clonotype: One end of the junction does not line up with germline, which may come from a read error. The V and J genes are TRBV11-1 and TRBJ1-6; D uncertain. CDR3 size: 13 residues. Germline CDR1 is SGHAT and CDR2 is FQDESV (reference sequence). The CDR3 region has the DNA TGTGCCGGCAGATTTGTGGCAGTTTCACCCCTCCACTTT. Residues: CAGRFVAVSPLHF.

The chain uses TRBV28 and TRBJ2-7; D is undetermined. This CDR3 spans 14 amino acids. V was shortened by 5 bases and J by 4 bases, with 15 bases between the two germline ends. Germline CDR1 MDHEN, CDR2 SYDVKM. This CDR3 is CASSRIGIPYEQYF. As DNA, the CDR3 is TGTGCCAGCAGTCGGATAGGGATCCCTTACGAGCAGTACTTC.

The V call is TRBV4-3, the J call TRBJ1-3; D uncertain. V was shortened by 4 bases and J by 10 bases, with 20 bases between the two germline ends. This CDR3 contains 15 residues. Per germline, CDR1 LGHNA and CDR2 YSLEER. The CDR3 bases are TGCGCCAGCAGCCCGGGGATCAGTATCGCTGATACCATATATTTT. Translation: CASSPGISIADTIYF.

This clonotype came up many times. The V gene is TRBV6-5, the J gene TRBJ2-7; the match to TRBD1 covers 10 bases. Germline CDR1 and CDR2: MNHEY and SVGAGI. The CDR3 is 13 amino acids. V trimming: 6 bases; J trimming: 5 bases; junction bases outside the gene matches: 4. The CDR3 DNA reads TGTGCCAGCAGGGCGACAGGGGGCCACGAGCAGTACTTC. Translated: CASRATGGHEQYF.

As regards this clonotype: No conserved phenylalanine or tryptophan ends this CDR3, so it is likely a read error. No DNA is shown, since the ends of the CDR3 on it are uncertain; the CDR3 is the one TCRdb lists. The J gene is TRBJ1-1, the V gene TRBV18; the table's D call, TRBD1, has no DNA check behind it. The CDR3 is made up of 17 amino acids, end residues included. Per the germline V gene, CDR1 is KGHSH and CDR2 is LQKENI. The CDR3 sequence: CASSPGWGNGENTEALL.

Note on this clonotype: One base away lies a much larger clone, so this may be a sequencing read error. The chain employs TRBV20-1 and TRBJ2-3, with D uncertain. CDR3 size: 14 residues. Germline V gene sequence: CDR1 DFQATT, CDR2 SNEGSKA (reference sequence). In DNA form, the CDR3 reads TGCAGTCCTAGAGACCATCCTAGCACAGATACGCAGTATTTT. Residues: CSPRDHPSTDTQYF.